This TCR beta chain was sequenced in a study of T cells after yellow fever vaccination. This clonotype turned up a few times. Its antigen remains unknown. Trimming removed 5 bases at V and 2 bases at J, with 16 bases between. The CDR3 consists of 15 residues. Germline V CDR1 and CDR2: SGHVS, FNYEAQ. UMIs were added to TCR cDNA along with a universal primer site when it was made by 5'RACE template switching. One entry per CDR3 protein, called by TCRdb with MiXCR from the 5' RACE reads. The sample records roughly 60,000 distinct CDR3 sequences, roughly 7.4% being singletons. Findings of the study overall: Most clones from primary vaccination resurfaced after the booster (96% CD4, over 75% CD8).

The gene calls are TRBV7-6 and TRBJ2-7, with D perhaps assigned TRBD1 or TRBD2 (5 bases each). This material consisted of CD8+ T cells sorted from PBMCs, taken on the day of the first yellow fever vaccination. This TCR was recovered from a man between 18 and 29 years old who received the YFV17D yellow fever vaccine. The CDR3 DNA reads TGTGCCAGCAGCCCCGGGACGGCAAATACCTACGAGCAGTACTTC. It is translated as CASSPGTANTYEQYF.